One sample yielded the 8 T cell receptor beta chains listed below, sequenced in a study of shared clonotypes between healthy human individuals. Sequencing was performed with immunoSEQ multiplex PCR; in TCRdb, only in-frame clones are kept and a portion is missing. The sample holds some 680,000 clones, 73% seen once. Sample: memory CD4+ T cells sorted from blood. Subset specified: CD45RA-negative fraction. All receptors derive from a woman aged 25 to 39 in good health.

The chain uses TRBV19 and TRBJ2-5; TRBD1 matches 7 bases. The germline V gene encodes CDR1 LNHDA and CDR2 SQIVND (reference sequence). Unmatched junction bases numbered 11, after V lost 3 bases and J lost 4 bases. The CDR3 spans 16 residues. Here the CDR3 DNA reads TGTGCCAGTAGTATCCGACAGGGCCCAGGTGGAGAGACCCAGTACTTC. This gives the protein CASSIRQGPGGETQYF.

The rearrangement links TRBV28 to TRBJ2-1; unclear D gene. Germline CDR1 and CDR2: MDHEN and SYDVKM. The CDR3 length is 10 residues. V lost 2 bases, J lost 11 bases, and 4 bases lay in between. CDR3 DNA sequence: TGTGCCAGCAGTTTAAAAAAGCAGTTCTTC. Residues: CASSLKKQFF.

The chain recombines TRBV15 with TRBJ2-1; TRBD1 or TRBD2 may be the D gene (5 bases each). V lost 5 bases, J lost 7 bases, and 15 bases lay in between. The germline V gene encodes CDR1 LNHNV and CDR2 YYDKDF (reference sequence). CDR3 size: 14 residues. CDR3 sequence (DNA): TGTGCCACCAGCTTAGGGACCGCAACAAATGAGCAGTTCTTC. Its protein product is CATSLGTATNEQFF.

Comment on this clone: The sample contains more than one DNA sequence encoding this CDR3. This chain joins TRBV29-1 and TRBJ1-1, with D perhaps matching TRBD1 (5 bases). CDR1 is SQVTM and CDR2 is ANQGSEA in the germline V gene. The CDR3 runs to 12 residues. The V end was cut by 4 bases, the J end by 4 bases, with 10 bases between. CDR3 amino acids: CSVGGRGTEAFF. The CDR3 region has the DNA TGCAGCGTTGGGGGGAGGGGCACTGAAGCTTTCTTT.

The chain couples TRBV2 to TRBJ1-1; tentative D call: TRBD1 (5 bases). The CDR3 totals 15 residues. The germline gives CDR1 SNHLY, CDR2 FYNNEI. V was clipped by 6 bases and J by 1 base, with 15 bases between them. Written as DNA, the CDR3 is TGTGCCAGCAGCTCACGACGACAGAGGAACACTGAAGCTTTCTTT. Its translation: CASSSRRQRNTEAFF. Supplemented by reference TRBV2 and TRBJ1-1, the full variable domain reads EPEVTQTPSHQVTQMGQEVILRCVPISNHLYFYWYRQILGQKVEFLVSFYNNEISEKSEIFDDQFSVERPDGSNFTLKIRSTKLEDSAMYFCASSSRRQRNTEAFFGQGTRLTVV.

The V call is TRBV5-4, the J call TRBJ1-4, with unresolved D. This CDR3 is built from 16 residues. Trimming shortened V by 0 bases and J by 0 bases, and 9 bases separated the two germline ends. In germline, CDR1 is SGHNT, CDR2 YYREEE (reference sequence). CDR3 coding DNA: TGTGCCAGCAGCTTGGGGGCACCAGCAACTAATGAAAAACTGTTTTTT. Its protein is CASSLGAPATNEKLFF.

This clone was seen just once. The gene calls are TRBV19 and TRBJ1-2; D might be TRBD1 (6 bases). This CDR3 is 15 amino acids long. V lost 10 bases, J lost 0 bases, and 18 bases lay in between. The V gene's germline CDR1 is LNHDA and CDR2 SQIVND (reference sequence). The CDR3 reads CATRQGQNANYGYTF. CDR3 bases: TGTGCCACCCGGCAGGGGCAGAATGCTAACTATGGCTACACCTTC. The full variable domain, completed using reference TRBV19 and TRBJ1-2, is DGGITQSPKYLFRKEGQNVTLSCEQNLNHDAMYWYRQDPGQGLRLIYYSQIVNDFQKGDIAEGYSVSREKKESFPLTVTSAQKNPTAFYLCATRQGQNANYGYTFGSGTRLTVV.

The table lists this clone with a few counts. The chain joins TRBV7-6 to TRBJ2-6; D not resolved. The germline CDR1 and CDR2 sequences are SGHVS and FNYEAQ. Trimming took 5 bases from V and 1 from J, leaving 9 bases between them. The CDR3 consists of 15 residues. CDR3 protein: CASSQPESGANVLTF. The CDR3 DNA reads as TGTGCCAGCAGCCAGCCAGAGTCTGGGGCCAACGTCCTGACTTTC.